Listed here are 30 T cell receptor beta chains from one sample, sequenced in a study of T cells in localized non-small cell lung cancer. Clones were sequenced by immunoSEQ multiplex PCR, and TCRdb holds only the in-frame ones, with some missing. The table shows under 70,000 clones, with roughly 89% occurring only once. The specimen was peripheral blood, collected before any cancer treatment. The origin of the receptors is a woman aged 35-70 years with stage I lung adenocarcinoma.

The chain combines TRBV5-8 with TRBJ2-7, with 9 bases aligning to TRBD1. The germline CDR1 and CDR2 sequences are SGHTS and YDEGEE. With 4 bases clipped from V and 7 bases from J, the junction kept 9 bases outside the gene matches. The CDR3 length is 14 residues. CDR3 bases: TGTGCCAGCAGCCTATGGACAGGGGTAAGAGAGCAGTACTTC. Protein sequence: CASSLWTGVREQYF.

As DNA, the CDR3 is TGCGCCAGCAGCTTGGCAGGACCCGAGCAGTACTTC. It specifies CASSLAGPEQYF. The chain recombines TRBV5-1 with TRBJ2-7; D not certain. The CDR3 spans 12 residues. The germline gives CDR1 SGHRS, CDR2 YFSETQ. Trimming took off 0 bases at V and 6 bases at J, with 7 bases between the two ends.

This clone was found a few times. V and J are TRBV11-3 and TRBJ2-3; 8 bases line up with TRBD2. CDR3 length equals 15 residues. Trimming at V came to 4 bases and at J to 6 bases, leaving 9 bases not matched to a gene. Germline V CDR1 and CDR2: SGHNT, YENEEA. This CDR3 is CASSYGTRPSDTQYF. CDR3 coding DNA: TGTGCCAGCAGCTACGGGACTAGACCCTCGGATACGCAGTATTTT. The full variable domain, in which reference TRBV11-3 and TRBJ2-3 provide the parts outside the CDR3, is EAGVVQSPRYKIIEKKQPVAFWCNPISGHNTLYWYLQNLGQGPELLIRYENEEAVDDSQLPKDRFSAERLKGVDSTLKIQPAELGDSAVYLCASSYGTRPSDTQYFGPGTRLTVL.

This chain links TRBV9 with TRBJ2-2; 13 bases are a match to TRBD2. The V segment lost 4 bases and the J segment 3 bases; nucleotides outside the gene matches: 3. Germline V gene lookup returns CDR1 SGDLS and CDR2 YYNGEE. CDR3 length: 16 amino acids. The CDR3 is CASSIGTSGDTGELFF. In DNA, the CDR3 is TGTGCCAGCAGCATCGGGACTAGCGGGGACACCGGGGAGCTGTTTTTT.

The V call is TRBV10-3, the J call TRBJ1-2; the match to TRBD1 covers 12 bases. Germline V lookup: CDR1 ENHRY, CDR2 SYGVKD. The CDR3 contains 14 residues. The V segment lost 6 bases and the J segment 7 bases; nucleotides outside the gene matches: 6. CDR3 loop: CAIRPGQGAGGYTF. CDR3 DNA sequence: TGTGCCATCAGGCCGGGACAGGGGGCCGGTGGCTACACCTTC.

The rearrangement uses TRBV21-1 and TRBJ1-1; the D call of TRBD1 is as the table states it, not checked on the DNA. TRBV21-1 is marked as a pseudogene. The CDR3 loop spans 17 amino acids. This chain's CDR3 is CASSKGDRGQQNTEAFF. The CDR3 nucleotides read TGTGCCAGCAGCAAAGGGGACAGGGGGCAACAGAACACTGAAGCTTTCTTT.

This clone was seen more than once but under ten times. Here the CDR3 reads CASSPSPSGGAAGELFF. The CDR3 DNA is TGTGCCAGCAGCCCATCCCCTAGCGGGGGGGCCGCCGGGGAGCTGTTTTTT. The chain carries TRBV7-6 and TRBJ2-2, with 12 bases fitting TRBD2. V lost 5 bases, J lost 6 bases, and 10 bases stayed unmatched. CDR3 size: 17 residues. CDR1 and CDR2 (germline): SGHVS, FNYEAQ.

The chain recombines TRBV5-1 with TRBJ2-3; 13 nucleotides align to TRBD2. With 3 bases clipped from V and 0 bases from J, the junction kept 1 base outside the gene matches. Germline V CDR1 and CDR2: SGHRS, YFSETQ. The CDR3 has 16 residues. CDR3 protein: CASSSGLAGSTDTQYF. CDR3 sequence (DNA): TGCGCCAGCAGCTCGGGACTAGCGGGGAGCACAGATACGCAGTATTTT.

The chain couples TRBV5-4 to TRBJ2-5; 15 bases are a match to TRBD2. Germline V gene data show CDR1 as SGHNT and CDR2 as YYREEE (reference sequence). J was trimmed by 5 bases and V by 4 bases; bases with no gene match: 6. The CDR3 sequence is 16 residues long. The CDR3 DNA sequence: TGTGCCAGCAGCCGTACCGGGACTAGCGGGGGGGAGACCCAGTACTTC. This sequence encodes CASSRTGTSGGETQYF.

This sequence joins TRBV6-5 and TRBJ2-7; perhaps TRBD1 as D (5 bases). CDR1 is MNHEY and CDR2 is SVGAGI in the germline V gene. This CDR3 has 12 residues. V was trimmed by 5 bases and J by 3 bases, leaving 8 bases between them. The CDR3 region is CASSKTVYEQYF. The CDR3 DNA reads as TGTGCCAGCAGTAAGACAGTCTACGAGCAGTACTTC.

The chain is built from TRBV5-4 and TRBJ2-7, with D maybe TRBD2 (5 bases). The CDR3 is made up of 13 amino acids. Germline CDR1 SGHNT, CDR2 YYREEE (reference sequence). V lost 3 bases, J lost 3 bases, and 10 bases lay in between. CDR3 bases: TGTGCCAGCAGCTACCCCGGGAACTACGAGCAGTACTTC. It encodes CASSYPGNYEQYF. The variable domain in full, completed from reference TRBV5-4 and TRBJ2-7, reads ETGVTQSPTHLIKTRGQQVTLRCSSQSGHNTVSWYQQALGQGPQFIFQYYREEENGRGNFPPRFSGLQFPNYSSELNVNALELDDSALYLCASSYPGNYEQYFGPGTRLTVT.

This chain joins TRBV7-7 and TRBJ2-1, with D perhaps TRBD1 or TRBD2 (6 bases each). Trimming cost V 5 bases and J 5 bases, with 19 bases left between them. The CDR3 is 16 amino acids. Germline CDR1 SSHAT, CDR2 FNYEAQ (reference sequence). CDR3 nucleotides: TGTGCCAGCAGCCAAGAGCTGGGGGGCCTCGACAATGAGCAGTTCTTC. Translated, it gives CASSQELGGLDNEQFF.

This chain joins TRBV7-2 and TRBJ2-3; D not resolved. The CDR3 consists of 14 residues. Germline CDR1 is SGHTA and CDR2 is FQGNSA. Trimming cost V 5 bases and J 0 bases, with 9 bases left between them. The CDR3 spells CASSVDRSTDTQYF. CDR3 nucleotide sequence: TGTGCCAGCAGCGTGGACCGTAGCACAGATACGCAGTATTTT. Looking up the rest from reference TRBV7-2 and TRBJ2-3 gives the full variable domain: GAGVSQSPSNKVTEKGKDVELRCDPISGHTALYWYRQSLGQGLEFLIYFQGNSAPDKSGLPSDRFSAERTGGSVSTLTIQRTQQEDSAVYLCASSVDRSTDTQYFGPGTRLTVL.

V usage is TRBV30 and J usage is TRBJ2-7, with TRBD2 matching 8 bases. The CDR3 loop spans 13 amino acids. The ends lost 2 bases at V and 4 bases at J; junction bases unmatched: 4. Germline loops: CDR1 GTSNPN, CDR2 SVGIG (reference sequence). The CDR3 DNA reads TGTGCCTGGAGTACGGGGGGGAGGTACGAGCAGTACTTC. Residues: CAWSTGGRYEQYF.

The chain carries TRBV7-9 and TRBJ1-1; 8 nucleotides align to TRBD1. The CDR3 covers 14 residues. V lost 5 bases to trimming and J lost 8 bases; unmatched junction nucleotides: 10. Per germline, CDR1 SEHNR and CDR2 FQNEAQ (reference sequence). CDR3 bases: TGTGCCAGCAGCCCGTGGGACAGGACAGGGGAAGCTTTCTTT. It codes for CASSPWDRTGEAFF.

This chain uses TRBV15 with TRBJ2-7; 7 bases match TRBD1. Trimming took 1 base from V and 2 from J; bases not matched to a gene: 8. The CDR3 spans 16 residues. Germline CDR1 and CDR2: LNHNV and YYDKDF (reference sequence). CDR3 residues: CATSRGRQGLPYEQYF. CDR3 DNA: TGTGCCACCAGCAGAGGGAGACAGGGCTTACCCTACGAGCAGTACTTC.

The CDR3 DNA follows: TGTGCCAGCAGCCAAGGGGGAGTCCACTTTTCTAACTATGGCTACACCTTC. Translating it yields CASSQGGVHFSNYGYTF. The chain has TRBV9 and TRBJ1-2, with D tentatively TRBD1 (6 bases). The CDR3 spans 17 residues. CDR1 and CDR2 from the germline V gene are SGDLS and YYNGEE. The V end was cut by 4 bases, the J end by 0 bases, with 19 bases between. Complete variable domain (other parts from reference TRBV9 and TRBJ1-2): DSGVTQTPKHLITATGQRVTLRCSPRSGDLSVYWYQQSLDQGLQFLIQYYNGEERAKGNILERFSAQQFPDLHSELNLSSLELGDSALYFCASSQGGVHFSNYGYTFGSGTRLTVV.

The chain has TRBV19 and TRBJ1-1; no reliable D call. Germline-derived CDR1 and CDR2 are LNHDA and SQIVND (reference sequence). This CDR3 spans 13 amino acids. V gave up 5 bases and J gave up 0 bases, with 7 bases separating them. The CDR3 nucleotides read TGTGCCAGTAGTCTGATTATGAACACTGAAGCTTTCTTT. Amino acids: CASSLIMNTEAFF. Looking up the rest from reference TRBV19 and TRBJ1-1 gives the full variable domain: DGGITQSPKYLFRKEGQNVTLSCEQNLNHDAMYWYRQDPGQGLRLIYYSQIVNDFQKGDIAEGYSVSREKKESFPLTVTSAQKNPTAFYLCASSLIMNTEAFFGQGTRLTVV.

In its sample, this clone was seen once. The chain carries TRBV4-3 and TRBJ2-7; the match to TRBD1 covers 9 bases. Germline V gene data show CDR1 as LGHNA and CDR2 as YSLEER. This CDR3 comprises 15 residues. Trimming cost V 4 bases and J 4 bases; bases outside gene matches: 8. CDR3 coding DNA: TGCGCCAGCAGCCGGGCCTCGGACAGGGGTTACGAGCAGTACTTC. It is translated as CASSRASDRGYEQYF.

This clone was detected only a few times. The rearrangement joins TRBV19 to TRBJ2-3; 7 positions match TRBD1. CDR3 length: 13 residues. J gave up 10 bases and V 1 base, and 5 bases lay outside the gene matches. Per the germline V gene, CDR1 is LNHDA and CDR2 is SQIVND (reference sequence). DNA for the CDR3: TGTGCCAGTAGTATAGGACCTACAGGGGCGCAGTATTTT. Its translation: CASSIGPTGAQYF.

This clone was counted only a few times. The chain links TRBV2 to TRBJ2-7; D ambiguous. The CDR3 runs to 11 residues. Trimming stripped 7 bases from V and 3 bases from J, with 7 bases between. The V gene's germline CDR1 is SNHLY and CDR2 FYNNEI. The CDR3 is CASIRLYEQYF. The CDR3 DNA reads as TGTGCCAGCATAAGGCTCTACGAGCAGTACTTC.

This clone was recorded a few times. The chain recombines TRBV12-5 with TRBJ1-5; no firm D call. Germline V gene data show CDR1 as LGHNT and CDR2 as FRNRAP. The germline V and J ends were trimmed by 5 bases and 5 bases, with 13 bases remaining between them. The CDR3 runs to 14 residues. The CDR3 coding sequence is TGTGCTAGTGGTAGAGGGAGTCGGGATCAGCCCCAGCATTTT. Its translation is CASGRGSRDQPQHF.

The CDR3 loop is CASSLVRFEAFF. The CDR3 DNA reads TGTGCCAGCAGCTTAGTCCGGTTCGAAGCTTTCTTT. The chain combines TRBV11-2 with TRBJ1-1; D is uncertain. The V gene's germline CDR1 is SGHAT and CDR2 FQNNGV. The CDR3 length is 12 residues. V was clipped by 1 base and J by 8 bases, with 8 bases between them.

This sequence joins TRBV7-2 and TRBJ1-5; D remains unclear. Deletions cut 1 base from V and 5 bases from J, with 6 bases between. CDR1 SGHTA and CDR2 FQGNSA come from the germline V gene. CDR3 length: 13 residues. CDR3: CASSLGADQPQHF. The CDR3 nucleotides read TGTGCCAGCAGCTTAGGGGCAGATCAGCCCCAGCATTTT.

This clone has a single count. The rearrangement uses TRBV28 and TRBJ2-7; D is possibly TRBD1 (5 bases). The CDR3 consists of 13 residues. CDR1 MDHEN and CDR2 SYDVKM come from the germline V gene. V was pared by 6 bases and J by 2 bases, with 11 bases between. CDR3: CASSIDSTYEQYF. In DNA, the CDR3 is TGTGCCAGCAGCATAGACAGTACCTACGAGCAGTACTTC.

The chain couples TRBV18 to TRBJ2-5; D ambiguous. Germline lookup yields CDR1 KGHSH and CDR2 LQKENI. The CDR3 totals 12 residues. Trimming left V 4 bases short and J 1 base short, with 4 bases between. The CDR3 spells CASSLPQETQYF. The CDR3 DNA reads as TGTGCCAGCTCACTCCCCCAAGAGACCCAGTACTTC.

The chain links TRBV2 to TRBJ1-1; no clear D gene. CDR1 and CDR2 (germline): SNHLY, FYNNEI. There are 14 residues in the CDR3. Trimming stripped 5 bases from V and 2 bases from J, with 12 bases between. The CDR3 bases are TGTGCCAGCAGTCTTCCTCAGGTAAACACTGAAGCTTTCTTT. The encoded protein is CASSLPQVNTEAFF. The variable domain in full, completed from reference TRBV2 and TRBJ1-1, reads EPEVTQTPSHQVTQMGQEVILRCVPISNHLYFYWYRQILGQKVEFLVSFYNNEISEKSEIFDDQFSVERPDGSNFTLKIRSTKLEDSAMYFCASSLPQVNTEAFFGQGTRLTVV.

The chain has TRBV6-5 and TRBJ2-3; 9 bases are a match to TRBD2. With 0 bases clipped from V and 6 bases from J, the junction kept 7 bases outside the gene matches. In germline, CDR1 is MNHEY, CDR2 SVGAGI. This CDR3 is built from 16 residues. In DNA, the CDR3 is TGTGCCAGCAGTTACTCCGGCGGGGGGGCCAGGGATACGCAGTATTTT. Translated: CASSYSGGGARDTQYF.

This rearrangement joins TRBV5-5 to TRBJ2-6; 7 bases agree with TRBD1. With 4 bases clipped from V and 4 bases from J, the junction kept 14 bases outside the gene matches. CDR1 and CDR2 (germline): SGHKS, YYEKEE (reference sequence). This CDR3 is built from 18 residues. CDR3 bases: TGTGCCAGCAGCCGCGGACAGGCCTATAGTATGGGGGCCAACGTCCTGACTTTC. This gives the protein CASSRGQAYSMGANVLTF.

The chain couples TRBV5-6 to TRBJ2-1; D gene ambiguous. Trimming removed 4 bases from V and 7 bases from J, with 15 bases in between. Germline values: CDR1 SGHDT, CDR2 YYEEEE. This CDR3 spans 14 amino acids. In nucleotides, the CDR3 is TGTGCCAGCAGCCCGGACGGAGCTACTAATGAGCAGTTCTTC. Its protein product is CASSPDGATNEQFF.